This is a list of T cell receptor beta chains from one sample in a study of blood T cell repertoires in COVID-19. Repertoires were generated with immunoSEQ multiplex PCR, while TCRdb's copy carries only in-frame clones and drops some. The table lists around 150,000 clones, 80% of them singletons. Sequencing was done on a sample of PBMCs or T cells enriched from blood (not recorded which). The receptors shown here come from a man aged 40-55 years who had recovered from COVID-19. The CDR3 runs from the conserved cysteine through the conserved F or W. The D gene is left open where the match is weak. Some rows mark clone size as missing; the rest say once, few, many or name a class of expanded clone.

few	.	TRBV19	TRBJ1-1	CASSIDTGDEAFF	TGTGCCAGTAGTATCGACACAGGCGATGAAGCTTTCTTT
.	.	TRBV29-1	TRBJ2-2	CSVASLGLGRNTGELFF	TGCAGCGTTGCAAGTCTAGGTCTGGGTCGGAACACCGGGGAGCTGTTTTTT
.	.	TRBV5-1	TRBJ1-1	CASSLVGVTEAFF	TGCGCCAGCAGCTTGGTCGGGGTAACTGAAGCTTTCTTT
.	TRBD1	TRBV19	TRBJ1-1	CASTGGANTEAFF	TGTGCCAGTACAGGGGGAGCTAACACTGAAGCTTTCTTT
.	.	TRBV18	TRBJ2-2	CASSGQAPGELFF	TGTGCCAGCTCCGGACAAGCACCCGGGGAGCTGTTTTTT
.	.	TRBV1	TRBJ2-5	CTSSQEGGGAVPQETQYF	TGCACCAGCAGCCAAGAGGGTGGGGGGGCCGTTCCTCAAGAGACCCAGTACTTC
.	.	TRBV7-8	TRBJ1-3	CASSLQGTSGNTIYF	TGTGCCAGCAGCTTACAGGGGACGTCTGGAAACACCATATATTTT
once	TRBD2	TRBV19	TRBJ2-3	CASSPVRGLAVSTDTQYF	TGTGCCAGTAGCCCTGTGCGGGGACTAGCGGTGAGCACAGATACGCAGTATTTT
.	.	TRBV29-1	TRBJ1-1	CSAPPAGGRYTEAFF	TGCAGCGCCCCTCCTGCGGGGGGCAGGTACACTGAAGCTTTCTTT
few	.	TRBV2	TRBJ1-1	CASKVQGVTEAFF	TGTGCCAGCAAGGTACAGGGAGTTACTGAAGCTTTCTTT
.	.	TRBV2	TRBJ1-3	CASGNRRGSGNTIYF	TGTGCCAGCGGCAACCGCCGGGGCTCTGGAAACACCATATATTTT
once	.	TRBV19	TRBJ1-3	CASREQGAGNTIYF	TGTGCCAGCAGAGAACAGGGAGCTGGAAACACCATATATTTT
.	.	TRBV3-1/TRBV3-2	TRBJ2-5	CASILKGVSETQYF	TGTGCCAGCATTCTTAAGGGGGTATCGGAGACCCAGTACTTC
few	TRBD2	TRBV29-1	TRBJ2-4	CSVFGWGGNIQYF	TGCAGCGTTTTTGGTTGGGGGGGAAACATTCAGTACTTC
many	.	TRBV15	TRBJ1-4	CATSRGGREDEKLFF	TGTGCCACCAGCAGAGGGGGTAGGGAGGATGAAAAACTGTTTTTT
.	TRBD2	TRBV4-2	TRBJ2-3	CASSQDSGVTDTQYF	TGTGCCAGCAGCCAAGATAGCGGGGTCACAGATACGCAGTATTTT
.	.	TRBV6-5	TRBJ1-5	CAKDREGNEVLPQHF	TGTGCCAAAGATCGGGAGGGGAATGAGGTTTTGCCCCAGCATTTT
.	.	TRBV5-1	TRBJ1-3	CASSFTSGAGGGGNTIYF	TGCGCCAGCAGCTTTACCAGCGGAGCGGGAGGTGGCGGAAACACCATATATTTT
.	TRBD2	TRBV9	TRBJ2-3	CASSVTSGDTDTQYF	TGTGCCAGCAGCGTCACTAGCGGGGACACAGATACGCAGTATTTT
.	.	TRBV30	TRBJ1-1	CAWRLGPSTEAFF	TGTGCCTGGAGGCTAGGCCCGAGCACTGAAGCTTTCTTT
.	.	TRBV11-2	TRBJ1-2	CASSGFPQGNYGYTF	TGTGCCAGCAGCGGGTTCCCCCAGGGAAACTATGGCTACACCTTC
.	.	TRBV9	TRBJ2-3	CASSSPGGPGVADTQYF	TGTGCCAGCAGCTCCCCTGGAGGGCCGGGGGTCGCAGATACGCAGTATTTT
.	.	TRBV2	TRBJ1-5	CASSDAGPPNQPQHF	TGTGCCAGCAGTGACGCAGGGCCCCCCAATCAGCCCCAGCATTTT
.	.	TRBV7-6	TRBJ1-1	CASSLGVSAGRGTEAFF	TGTGCCAGCAGCTTAGGGGTTTCGGCGGGAAGGGGCACTGAAGCTTTCTTT
.	.	TRBV18	TRBJ1-1	CASSPTRAPTEAFF	TGTGCCAGCTCACCGACGAGGGCCCCCACTGAAGCTTTCTTT
.	TRBD1	TRBV5-4	TRBJ1-1	CASSRQGMNTEAFF	TGTGCCAGCAGCCGACAGGGCATGAACACTGAAGCTTTCTTT
.	.	TRBV18	TRBJ1-3	CASSPPGQGRNTIYF	TGTGCCAGCTCACCTCCGGGACAAGGAAGAAACACCATATATTTT
.	TRBD1	TRBV27	TRBJ2-7	CASRLTGTGFYEQYF	TGTGCCAGCAGACTAACCGGGACAGGGTTCTACGAGCAGTACTTC
.	TRBD2	TRBV7-8	TRBJ2-3	CASRSSGGQSTDTQYF	TGTGCCAGCAGGTCCAGCGGGGGACAAAGCACAGATACGCAGTATTTT
.	TRBD1	TRBV9	TRBJ2-2	CASSVDIRAGQGATGELFF	TGTGCCAGCAGCGTAGATATTAGAGCGGGACAGGGTGCCACCGGGGAGCTGTTTTTT
.	TRBD1	TRBV6-5	TRBJ2-2	CASSLGTANTGELFF	TGTGCCAGCAGCCTGGGGACAGCGAACACCGGGGAGCTGTTTTTT
.	.	TRBV7-2	TRBJ1-2	CASSPRTTPFGYTF	TGTGCCAGCAGCCCTAGGACAACCCCATTTGGCTACACCTTC
.	TRBD2	TRBV11-2	TRBJ2-5	CASSLEGGAGGLRETQYF	TGTGCCAGCAGCTTAGAGGGAGGAGCGGGGGGGCTCCGGGAGACCCAGTACTTC
.	TRBD2	TRBV5-1	TRBJ2-7	CASSLRGSGDLDFAYEQYF	TGCGCCAGCAGCTTGAGGGGTAGCGGGGACCTCGACTTTGCCTACGAGCAGTACTTC
once	TRBD1	TRBV4-1	TRBJ1-1	CASSQVVGQVMNTEAFF	TGCGCCAGCAGCCAGGTAGTAGGACAGGTAATGAACACTGAAGCTTTCTTT
.	TRBD1	TRBV5-1	TRBJ1-1	CASSSGQGNTEAFF	TGCGCCAGCAGCTCCGGACAGGGGAACACTGAAGCTTTCTTT
.	.	TRBV5-1	TRBJ1-1	CASSFTGNTEAFF	TGCGCCAGCAGCTTCACAGGGAACACTGAAGCTTTCTTT
.	.	TRBV15	TRBJ1-6	CATSRDRNRSPLHF	TGTGCCACCAGCAGAGATCGTAATCGGTCACCCCTCCACTTT
.	.	TRBV5-1	TRBJ2-3	CASSFQAWFTDTQYF	TGCGCCAGCAGCTTTCAAGCGTGGTTCACAGATACGCAGTATTTT
once	TRBD2	TRBV7-2	TRBJ2-1	CASSLGLAANSYNEQFF	TGTGCCAGCAGCTTGGGACTAGCGGCAAACTCCTACAATGAGCAGTTCTTC
.	TRBD1	TRBV6-6	TRBJ1-2	CASSSDRGLNYGYTF	TGTGCCAGCAGTTCCGACAGGGGTCTCAACTATGGCTACACCTTC
.	.	TRBV7-9	TRBJ2-1	CASSLPQGNEQFF	TGTGCCAGCAGCCTACCACAGGGTAATGAGCAGTTCTTC
.	.	TRBV4-1	TRBJ1-2	CASSQEGLAGYTF	TGCGCCAGCAGCCAAGAAGGCCTAGCCGGCTACACCTTC
few	.	TRBV7-2	TRBJ1-5	CASSLDGIQPQHF	TGTGCCAGCAGCTTGGACGGGATTCAGCCCCAGCATTTT
.	.	TRBV18	TRBJ1-2	CASSPLSYGYTF	TGTGCCAGCTCACCACTCTCTTATGGCTACACCTTC
.	TRBD2	TRBV2	TRBJ2-1	CASSDRTSGVNEQFF	TGTGCCAGCAGCGACCGGACTAGCGGGGTCAATGAGCAGTTCTTC
once	.	TRBV20-1	TRBJ2-1	CSASGASERPYNEQFF	TGCAGTGCTAGTGGCGCTAGTGAACGCCCCTACAATGAGCAGTTCTTC
.	TRBD2	TRBV11-3	TRBJ2-3	CASSLGVAGGPTDTQYF	TGTGCCAGCAGCTTAGGGGTAGCGGGGGGGCCGACAGATACGCAGTATTTT
.	TRBD1	TRBV18	TRBJ1-5	CASSLLGQGSGQPQHF	TGTGCCAGCTCACTCTTGGGACAGGGGAGCGGCCAGCCCCAGCATTTT
.	.	TRBV24-1	TRBJ2-1	CATSDSSPSSYNEQFF	TGTGCCACCAGTGATTCTTCGCCTAGCTCCTACAATGAGCAGTTCTTC
few	.	TRBV27	TRBJ2-4	CASSPRVNLAKNIQYF	TGTGCCAGCAGTCCAAGAGTTAACCTAGCCAAAAACATTCAGTACTTC
.	.	TRBV6-5	TRBJ2-4	CASSYSSPGNIQYF	TGTGCCAGCAGTTACTCAAGTCCCGGGAACATTCAGTACTTC
many	.	TRBV18	TRBJ1-2	CASSPGFRGGYTF	TGTGCCAGCTCACCGGGGTTTAGGGGTGGCTACACCTTC
many	TRBD1	TRBV18	TRBJ1-2	CASSRTGDDYGYTF	TGTGCCAGCTCACGGACAGGGGACGACTATGGCTACACCTTC
.	TRBD2	TRBV9	TRBJ2-1	CASSLNGASGGEEQFF	TGTGCCAGCAGCCTCAACGGGGCTAGCGGGGGTGAAGAGCAGTTCTTC
.	TRBD1	TRBV5-1	TRBJ1-2	CASSLGQGAGGYTF	TGCGCCAGCAGCCTGGGACAGGGCGCGGGTGGCTACACCTTC
.	TRBD1	TRBV19	TRBJ1-4	CASTVLDRGATNEKLFF	TGTGCCAGTACTGTACTCGACAGGGGGGCAACTAATGAAAAACTGTTTTTT
.	.	TRBV18	TRBJ2-1	CASSLTVAVPYNEQFF	TGTGCCAGCTCACTTACAGTAGCGGTACCCTACAATGAGCAGTTCTTC
.	TRBD1	TRBV7-2	TRBJ1-3	CASISRTGGGNTIYF	TGTGCCAGCATCTCCCGGACAGGGGGCGGAAACACCATATATTTT